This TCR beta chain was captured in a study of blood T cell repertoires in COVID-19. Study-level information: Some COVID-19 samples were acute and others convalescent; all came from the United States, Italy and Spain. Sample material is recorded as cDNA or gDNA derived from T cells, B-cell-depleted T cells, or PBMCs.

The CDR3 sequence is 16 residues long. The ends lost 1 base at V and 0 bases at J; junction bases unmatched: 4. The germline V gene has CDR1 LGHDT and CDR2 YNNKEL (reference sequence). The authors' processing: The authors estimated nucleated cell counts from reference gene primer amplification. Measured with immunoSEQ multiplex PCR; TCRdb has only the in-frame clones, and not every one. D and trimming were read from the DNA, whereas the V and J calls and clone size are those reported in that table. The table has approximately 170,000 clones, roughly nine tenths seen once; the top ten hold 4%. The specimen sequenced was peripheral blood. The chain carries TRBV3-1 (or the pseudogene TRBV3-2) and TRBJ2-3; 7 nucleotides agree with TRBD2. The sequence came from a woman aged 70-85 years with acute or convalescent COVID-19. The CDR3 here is CASSQGGGLSTDTQYF. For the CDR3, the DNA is TGTGCCAGCAGCCAAGGGGGGGGGTTGAGCACAGATACGCAGTATTTT.